The clone carrying this T cell receptor (beta chain) was counted a few times. Its antigen is as yet unknown. This was the immunoSEQ version 4 assay in survey mode. Clones were sequenced by immunoSEQ multiplex PCR, and TCRdb holds only the in-frame ones, with some missing. The profile shows 30,000 to 45,000 clones, around four fifths of them singletons. This specimen comes from a study of persistence of HIV-infected CD4 T cells. Cells were stimulated with overlapping HIV-1 Gag 15-mer peptides. Sorted nonresponding memory CD4+ T cells were CD40L-negative, CD69-negative, CD45RO-high. CD4+ T cell counts exceeded 400 cells/uL; CMV serology was positive. CD8-depleted PBMCs were stimulated 15 to 20 hours with anti-CD28/CD49d costimulation, CD40-blocking antibody and enfuvirtide. Germline loops: CDR1 KGHSH, CDR2 LQKENI. The CDR3 consists of 15 residues. The V end was cut by 1 base, the J end by 2 bases, with 10 bases between.

The source is an adult with HIV. The donor label of this sample is uncertain. This chain uses TRBV18 with TRBJ2-3; possibly TRBD2 for D (6 bases). The source material was cultured CD4+ T cells from PBMCs, sampled from a patient who received antiretroviral therapy. The chain's CDR3 is CASSPRGTDTDTQYF. CDR3 coding DNA: TGTGCCAGCTCACCACGGGGGACTGACACAGATACGCAGTATTTT.